Shown below are 13 T cell receptor beta chains from a single sample sequenced in a study of blood T cell repertoires in COVID-19. Clones were sequenced by immunoSEQ multiplex PCR, and TCRdb holds only the in-frame ones, with some missing. The sample carries about 190,000 clones, around 82% recorded once. Sequenced sample: PBMCs or T cells enriched from blood (not recorded which). The receptors derive from a woman aged 55-69 years with acute COVID-19.

V gene TRBV5-1 combines with J gene TRBJ2-1; tentative D call: TRBD2 (5 bases). CDR3 size: 15 residues. V dropped 0 bases and J dropped 9 bases, with 16 bases sitting between them. CDR1 is SGHRS, CDR2 YFSETQ, per germline. Here the CDR3 DNA reads TGCGCCAGCAGCTTGGAGGCCTACGACTACGGTGAGCAGTTCTTC. Its translation is CASSLEAYDYGEQFF.

V usage is TRBV2 and J usage is TRBJ1-2; 8 bases map to TRBD1. CDR1 is SNHLY and CDR2 is FYNNEI in the germline V gene. The CDR3 length is 11 residues. V was clipped by 10 bases and J by 8 bases; unmatched bases: 6. In DNA, the CDR3 is TGTGCCACTGGACAGGGCCAAGGCTACACCTTC. Protein product: CATGQGQGYTF.

This clone came up a few times. The J gene is TRBJ2-7, the V gene TRBV14; perhaps TRBD2 as D (5 bases). Germline lookup yields CDR1 SGHDN and CDR2 FVKESK. V was pared by 6 bases and J by 3 bases, with 9 bases between. This CDR3 is built from 12 residues. This chain's CDR3 is CASSPSFYEQYF. DNA of the CDR3: TGTGCCAGCAGTCCTAGCTTCTACGAGCAGTACTTC.

This chain links TRBV28 with TRBJ1-5, with a weak D call TRBD1 (6 bases). This CDR3 has 15 amino acids. In germline, CDR1 is MDHEN, CDR2 SYDVKM. The V and J ends lost 6 bases and 4 bases respectively, with 16 bases between them. This CDR3 is CASSPNRVPNQPQHF. The CDR3 nucleotides read TGTGCCAGCAGCCCGAACAGGGTACCTAATCAGCCCCAGCATTTT.

This chain uses TRBV28 with TRBJ2-7, with D possibly TRBD2 on 6 matching bases. The CDR3 contains 11 residues. V dropped 10 bases and J dropped 3 bases, with 10 bases sitting between them. CDR1 MDHEN and CDR2 SYDVKM come from the germline V gene. The CDR3 DNA reads TGTGCCACCGGGGGTAACTACGAGCAGTACGTC. It specifies CATGGNYEQYV.

J is TRBJ2-5 and V is TRBV15, with 9 bases lining up with TRBD1. The length of the CDR3 is 15 residues. The ends lost 5 bases at V and 7 bases at J; junction bases unmatched: 11. Germline V gene data show CDR1 as LNHNV and CDR2 as YYDKDF (reference sequence). The CDR3 coding sequence is TGTGCCACCAGCGGACAGGGGAATTCCGCTGGGACCCAGTACTTC. Its translation: CATSGQGNSAGTQYF.

The genes are TRBV29-1 and TRBJ1-1, with D uncertain. CDR3 length: 13 amino acids. V was pared by 5 bases and J by 0 bases, with 10 bases between. Germline lookup yields CDR1 SQVTM and CDR2 ANQGSEA. The chain's CDR3 is CSVRLQLNTEAFF. CDR3 nucleotide sequence: TGCAGCGTTCGGCTACAGCTGAACACTGAAGCTTTCTTT.

CDR3 sequence (DNA): TGTGCCAGCTACCAGGCGGAGTTGGCAGGGGGAGGCTACACCTTC. Translated: CASYQAELAGGGYTF. The chain recombines TRBV3-1 (or the pseudogene TRBV3-2) with TRBJ1-2; 7 bases align to TRBD1. CDR1 and CDR2 (germline): LGHDT, YNNKEL (reference sequence). The J segment lost 8 bases and the V segment lost 8 bases, leaving 17 bases of the junction unmatched. CDR3 size: 15 residues.

This clone was observed a single time. The chain employs TRBV24-1 and TRBJ2-7; 9 nucleotides match TRBD2. With 9 bases clipped from V and 3 bases from J, the junction kept 14 bases outside the gene matches. The CDR3 has 16 amino acids. In germline, CDR1 is KGHDR, CDR2 SFDVKD. CDR3 loop: CATGTSYLNMVYEQYF. The CDR3 DNA follows: TGTGCCACCGGGACTAGCTATCTTAATATGGTCTACGAGCAGTACTTC.

The rearrangement joins TRBV18 to TRBJ1-2, with 7 bases aligning to TRBD1. The germline gives CDR1 KGHSH, CDR2 LQKENI. V was clipped by 3 bases and J by 6 bases; unmatched bases: 7. The CDR3 is 14 amino acids. The CDR3 here is CASSPYEGADGYTF. DNA of the CDR3: TGTGCCAGCTCACCTTACGAGGGGGCGGATGGCTACACCTTC.

The CDR3 DNA reads as TGCGCCAGCAGTGAGAAGCTAGCGGGAGCCAAAGATACGCAGTATTTT. This codes for CASSEKLAGAKDTQYF. The rearrangement links TRBV10-1 to TRBJ2-3; 10 bases line up with TRBD2. Germline lookup yields CDR1 WNHNN and CDR2 SYGVQD (reference sequence). There are 16 residues in the CDR3. After removal of 2 bases from V and 5 bases from J, the junction contained 7 bases not matched to a gene.

This clone was recorded once. The rearrangement joins TRBV11-3 to TRBJ2-5; unclear D gene. V was trimmed by 4 bases and J by 5 bases, leaving 20 bases between them. The germline V gene has CDR1 SGHNT and CDR2 YENEEA. This CDR3 region has 16 residues. The CDR3 loop is CASSSPESGGLETQYF. CDR3 bases: TGTGCCAGCAGCTCCCCGGAGTCCGGCGGTTTGGAGACCCAGTACTTC.

The chain combines TRBV11-3 with TRBJ2-2; D is ambiguous. Germline V lookup: CDR1 SGHNT, CDR2 YENEEA. V lost 5 bases, J lost 2 bases, and 15 bases lay in between. The CDR3 is 16 amino acids. The CDR3 nucleotides read TGTGCCAGCAGCCCCCCCCCTGCGGAAAACACCGGGGAGCTGTTTTTT. Translated: CASSPPPAENTGELFF.